This TCR beta chain was identified in a study of blood T cell repertoires in COVID-19. Original analysis: Quantification of nucleated cells was approximated via reference gene primer amplification. Using immunoSEQ multiplex PCR, the repertoire was profiled, and TCRdb retains in-frame clones only, with some absent. From that table come the V and J calls and clone size; the DNA was used to work out D and trimming. The table shows around 260,000 clones, with approximately 90% occurring only once. In this sample, this clone turned up a few times. Trimming took 7 bases from V and 4 from J; bases not matched to a gene: 8. This CDR3 is 15 amino acids long. Germline values: CDR1 LNHDA, CDR2 SQIVND (reference sequence).

Sequencing was done on a sample of peripheral blood. The receptor was derived from a man aged 25 to 45 with acute or convalescent COVID-19. The J gene is TRBJ1-4, the V gene TRBV19, with 8 positions matching TRBD1. The DNA of the CDR3 is TGTGCCAGTAAGAGGACAGGGTCCTATAATGAAAAACTGTTTTTT. This encodes CASKRTGSYNEKLFF.